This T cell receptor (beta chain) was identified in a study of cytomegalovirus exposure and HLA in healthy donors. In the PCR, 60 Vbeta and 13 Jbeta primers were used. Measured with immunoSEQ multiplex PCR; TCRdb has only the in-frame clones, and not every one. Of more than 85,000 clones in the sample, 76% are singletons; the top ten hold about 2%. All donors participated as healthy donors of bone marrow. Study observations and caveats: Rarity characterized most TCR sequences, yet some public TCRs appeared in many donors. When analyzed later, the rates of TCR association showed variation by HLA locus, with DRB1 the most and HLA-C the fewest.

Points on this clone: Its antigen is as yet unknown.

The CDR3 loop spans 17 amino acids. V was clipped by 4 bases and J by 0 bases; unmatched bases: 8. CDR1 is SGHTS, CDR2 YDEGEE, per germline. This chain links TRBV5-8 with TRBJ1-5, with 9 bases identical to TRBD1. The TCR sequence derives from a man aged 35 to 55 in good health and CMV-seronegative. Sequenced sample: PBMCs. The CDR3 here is CASSRGQGPVSNQPQHF. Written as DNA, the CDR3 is TGTGCCAGCAGCCGCGGACAGGGGCCGGTTAGCAATCAGCCCCAGCATTTT.